Presented here are 14 T cell receptor beta chains from one specimen sequenced in a study of blood T cell repertoires in COVID-19. Sequenced by immunoSEQ multiplex PCR; TCRdb stores in-frame clones only, minus some. Found here are tens of thousands of clones, about 90% of them singletons; the top ten hold about 2.4%. Source material: peripheral blood. All receptors come from a human donor in a cohort sampled during active COVID-19.

This chain joins TRBV3-1 (or the pseudogene TRBV3-2) and TRBJ1-3; 7 nucleotides align to TRBD1. Losses at the gene ends were 5 bases for V and 1 base for J; bases not matched to a gene: 5. This CDR3 region has 15 residues. Germline loops: CDR1 LGHDT, CDR2 YNNKEL (reference sequence). The DNA for the CDR3 is TGTGCCAGCAGCTGGGACAGATATTCTGGAAACACCATATATTTT. It specifies CASSWDRYSGNTIYF.

The chain has TRBV18 and TRBJ2-6; D is perhaps TRBD1 (5 bases). Trimming took 2 bases from V and 2 from J, leaving 10 bases between them. The CDR3 contains 16 residues. Germline V gives CDR1 KGHSH, CDR2 LQKENI. The CDR3 sequence is CASSPNSGTGANVLTF. CDR3 DNA sequence: TGTGCCAGCTCACCAAACTCAGGGACTGGGGCCAACGTCCTGACTTTC.

This chain connects TRBV24-1 to TRBJ2-1, with D uncertain. Trimming removed 4 bases at V and 8 bases at J, with 11 bases between. Germline V CDR1 and CDR2: KGHDR, SFDVKD. The CDR3 consists of 13 residues. In nucleotides, the CDR3 is TGTGCCACCAGTGACCCGGTCTCCGATGAGCAGTTCTTC. Translated: CATSDPVSDEQFF.

The gene calls are TRBV4-2 and TRBJ1-2; possible D gene TRBD1, 5 bases. Per the germline V gene, CDR1 is LGHNA and CDR2 is YNFKEQ. V was clipped by 2 bases and J by 8 bases, with 9 bases between them. The CDR3 loop spans 12 amino acids. CDR3 DNA: TGTGCCAGCAGCCAACCAGGGAAAGGCTACACCTTC. Translating it yields CASSQPGKGYTF.

J is TRBJ2-2 and V is TRBV19; possible D gene TRBD2, 6 bases. The CDR3 loop spans 15 amino acids. The V end was cut by 4 bases, the J end by 7 bases, with 16 bases between. Germline V CDR1 and CDR2: LNHDA, SQIVND (reference sequence). CDR3 nucleotides: TGTGCCAGTAGTACTTGGACTACCTACGTCGGGGAGCTGTTTTTT. Translation: CASSTWTTYVGELFF.

The V and J genes are TRBV4-1 and TRBJ1-1, with D maybe TRBD1 (5 bases). This CDR3 has 16 residues. The V gene lost 4 bases and the J gene lost 2 bases, with 17 bases spanning the gap. Looked up from germline, CDR1 is MGHRA and CDR2 is YSYEKL. Here the CDR3 DNA reads TGCGCCAGCAGCCTCAATCCGGGACTCAGAAACACTGAAGCTTTCTTT. It yields the protein CASSLNPGLRNTEAFF.

The count of this clone is one. The chain couples TRBV19 to TRBJ2-7; 10 nucleotides align to TRBD2. CDR1 is LNHDA, CDR2 SQIVND, per germline (reference sequence). The length of the CDR3 is 16 residues. V lost 5 bases to trimming and J lost 3 bases; unmatched junction nucleotides: 10. The CDR3 region is CASSPMTSGRDYEQYF. The CDR3 region has the DNA TGTGCCAGTAGTCCGATGACTAGCGGGCGTGACTACGAGCAGTACTTC.

This chain connects TRBV5-1 to TRBJ1-1; TRBD1 is a possible D gene (6 bases). Germline CDR1 and CDR2: SGHRS and YFSETQ. The CDR3 spans 14 residues. Trimming stripped 4 bases from V and 11 bases from J, with 21 bases between. The CDR3 bases are TGCGCCAGCAGCAGAACCGGGACAAGCAAGGAGGCTTTCTTT. Translated, it gives CASSRTGTSKEAFF.

This clone has a count of ten or more. The chain couples TRBV2 to TRBJ1-5, with a tentative D call TRBD1 (5 bases). This CDR3 has 17 amino acids. The germline gives CDR1 SNHLY, CDR2 FYNNEI. V was shortened by 8 bases and J by 1 base, with 21 bases between the two germline ends. The CDR3 loop is CASRPLAGRSSNQPQHF. The CDR3 coding sequence is TGTGCCAGCCGCCCTTTGGCAGGGCGTTCCAGCAATCAGCCCCAGCATTTT.

This chain uses TRBV18 with TRBJ2-7, with 8 bases fitting TRBD1. Germline V gene lookup returns CDR1 KGHSH and CDR2 LQKENI. J was trimmed by 5 bases and V by 2 bases; bases with no gene match: 8. The CDR3 covers 15 residues. The CDR3, as DNA: TGTGCCAGCTCACCAAATAGGGACAGGCTCCACGAGCAGTACTTC. It yields the protein CASSPNRDRLHEQYF.

This clone was found a few times. The CDR3 reads CASSLESGAAYEQYF. As DNA, the CDR3 is TGTGCCAGCAGCTTAGAGAGCGGGGCAGCCTACGAGCAGTACTTC. This chain joins TRBV11-2 and TRBJ2-7; 7 bases are shared with TRBD2. Germline-derived CDR1 and CDR2 are SGHAT and FQNNGV. Unmatched junction bases numbered 4, after V lost 0 bases and J lost 2 bases. The CDR3 has 15 residues.

The V gene is TRBV5-1, the J gene TRBJ2-1; 7 bases are shared with TRBD1. The V and J ends lost 0 bases and 4 bases, in that order; junction bases with no gene match: 4. CDR1 and CDR2 (germline): SGHRS, YFSETQ. The CDR3 sequence is 15 residues long. CDR3 DNA: TGCGCCAGCAGCTTGGGACAGGGTACTTACAATGAGCAGTTCTTC. It codes for CASSLGQGTYNEQFF.

This clone was observed a single time. Other DNA sequences within the sample encode an identical CDR3. The J gene is TRBJ2-5, the V gene TRBV9, with 9 nucleotides matching TRBD2. After removal of 0 bases from V and 5 bases from J, the junction contained 8 bases not matched to a gene. The CDR3 runs 16 residues. The germline V gene has CDR1 SGDLS and CDR2 YYNGEE. CDR3 loop: CASSVDGSGRGETQYF. In DNA form, the CDR3 reads TGTGCCAGCAGCGTAGATGGTAGCGGGAGAGGGGAGACCCAGTACTTC.

The genes are TRBV19 and TRBJ2-5, with a tentative D call TRBD1 (6 bases). The CDR3 spans 13 residues. Germline loops: CDR1 LNHDA, CDR2 SQIVND (reference sequence). Trimming left V 6 bases short and J 2 bases short, with 10 bases between. In DNA form, the CDR3 reads TGTGCCAGTAGCAAGCAGGGGCAAGAGACCCAGTACTTC. Translation: CASSKQGQETQYF.